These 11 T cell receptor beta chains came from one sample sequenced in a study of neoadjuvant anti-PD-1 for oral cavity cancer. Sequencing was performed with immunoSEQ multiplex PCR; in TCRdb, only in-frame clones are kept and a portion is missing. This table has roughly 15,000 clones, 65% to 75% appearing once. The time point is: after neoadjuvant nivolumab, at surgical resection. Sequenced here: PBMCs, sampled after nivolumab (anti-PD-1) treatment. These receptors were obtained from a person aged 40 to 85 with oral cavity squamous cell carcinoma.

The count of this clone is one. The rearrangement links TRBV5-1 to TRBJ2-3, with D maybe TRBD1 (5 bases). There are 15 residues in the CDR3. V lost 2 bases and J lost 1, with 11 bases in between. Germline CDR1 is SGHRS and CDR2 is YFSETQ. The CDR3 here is CASSFLGHRTDTQYF. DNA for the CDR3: TGCGCCAGCAGCTTTCTAGGACACCGCACAGATACGCAGTATTTT.

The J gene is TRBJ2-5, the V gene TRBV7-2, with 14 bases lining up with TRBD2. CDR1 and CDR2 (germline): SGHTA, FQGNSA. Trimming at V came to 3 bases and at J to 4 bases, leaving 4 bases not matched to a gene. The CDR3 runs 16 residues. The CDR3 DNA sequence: TGTGCCAGCAGCTTCAGCGGACTAGCGGGAGGAGAGACCCAGTACTTC. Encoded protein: CASSFSGLAGGETQYF.

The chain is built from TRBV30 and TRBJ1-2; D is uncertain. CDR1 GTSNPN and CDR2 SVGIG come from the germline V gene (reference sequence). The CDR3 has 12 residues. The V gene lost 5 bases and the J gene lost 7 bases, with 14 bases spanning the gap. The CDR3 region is CAWAASVGGYTF. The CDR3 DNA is TGTGCCTGGGCCGCCTCAGTAGGTGGCTACACCTTC.

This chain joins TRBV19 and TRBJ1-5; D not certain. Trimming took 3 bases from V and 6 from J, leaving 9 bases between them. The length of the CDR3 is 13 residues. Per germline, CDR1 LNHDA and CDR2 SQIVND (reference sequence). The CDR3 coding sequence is TGTGCCAGTAGTATCCAGGCGGGTCAGCCCCAGCATTTT. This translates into CASSIQAGQPQHF.

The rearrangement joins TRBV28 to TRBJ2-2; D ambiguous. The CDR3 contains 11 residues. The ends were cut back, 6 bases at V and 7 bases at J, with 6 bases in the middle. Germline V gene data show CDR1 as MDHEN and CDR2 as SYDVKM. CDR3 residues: CASRSNGELFF. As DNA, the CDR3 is TGTGCCAGCAGGAGCAACGGGGAGCTGTTTTTT.

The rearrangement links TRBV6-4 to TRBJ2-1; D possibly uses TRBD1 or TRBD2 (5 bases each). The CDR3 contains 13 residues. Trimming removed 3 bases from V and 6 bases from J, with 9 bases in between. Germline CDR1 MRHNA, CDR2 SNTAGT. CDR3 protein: CASSEGDPNEQFF. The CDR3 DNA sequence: TGTGCCAGCAGTGAAGGGGACCCCAATGAGCAGTTCTTC.

In DNA form, the CDR3 reads TGTGCCAGCAGCTTAGGAGCGGGAGGGCCTAACGAGCAGTACTTC. It translates to CASSLGAGGPNEQYF. V gene TRBV7-9 combines with J gene TRBJ2-7, with 10 bases matching TRBD2. Germline lookup yields CDR1 SEHNR and CDR2 FQNEAQ (reference sequence). This CDR3 spans 15 amino acids. The ends lost 1 base at V and 5 bases at J; junction bases unmatched: 5.

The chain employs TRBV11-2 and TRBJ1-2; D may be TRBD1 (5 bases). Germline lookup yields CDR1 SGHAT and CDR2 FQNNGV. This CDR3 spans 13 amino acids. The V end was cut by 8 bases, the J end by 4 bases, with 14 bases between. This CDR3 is CASPGGEGYGYTF. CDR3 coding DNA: TGTGCCAGCCCGGGGGGGGAAGGCTATGGCTACACCTTC. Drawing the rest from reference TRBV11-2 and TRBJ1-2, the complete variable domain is EAGVAQSPRYKIIEKRQSVAFWCNPISGHATLYWYQQILGQGPKLLIQFQNNGVVDDSQLPKDRFSAERLKGVDSTLKIQPAKLEDSAVYLCASPGGEGYGYTFGSGTRLTVV.

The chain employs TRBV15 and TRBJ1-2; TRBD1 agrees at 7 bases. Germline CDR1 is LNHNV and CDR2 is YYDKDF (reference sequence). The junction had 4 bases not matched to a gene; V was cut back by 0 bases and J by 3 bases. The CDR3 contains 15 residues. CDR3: CATSRDKGGYYGYTF. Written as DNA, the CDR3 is TGTGCCACCAGCAGAGATAAAGGGGGCTACTATGGCTACACCTTC.

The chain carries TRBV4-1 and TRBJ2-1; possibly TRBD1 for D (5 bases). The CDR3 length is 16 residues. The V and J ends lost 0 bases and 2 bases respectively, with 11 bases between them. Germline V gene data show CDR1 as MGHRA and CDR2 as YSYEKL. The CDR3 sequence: CASSQEPDNPYNEQFF. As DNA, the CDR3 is TGCGCCAGCAGCCAAGAACCGGACAACCCCTACAATGAGCAGTTCTTC.

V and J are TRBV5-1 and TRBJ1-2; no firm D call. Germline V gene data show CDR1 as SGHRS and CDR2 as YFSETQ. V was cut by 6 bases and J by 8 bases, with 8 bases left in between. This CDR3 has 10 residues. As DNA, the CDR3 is TGCGCCAGCATCTGGTGGGGCTACACCTTC. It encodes CASIWWGYTF.